This TCR beta chain is from a study of T cell responses to AZD1222 COVID-19 vaccine. Sequencing used immunoSEQ multiplex PCR; TCRdb keeps in-frame clones, though not all of them. This sample has 150,000 to 200,000 clones; approximately 92% occur once, and the top ten carry 1% to 1.5%. In germline, CDR1 is MNHEY, CDR2 SVGAGI. The CDR3 is 15 amino acids. V lost 6 bases to trimming and J lost 1 base; unmatched junction nucleotides: 7. In its sample, this clone was seen once. The rearrangement joins TRBV6-5 to TRBJ1-1; 8 positions match TRBD1. Material: peripheral blood, obtained on day 0 of AZD1222 vaccination. The sequence came from an adult in good health. As DNA, the CDR3 is TGTGCCAGCAGAGACCCCGGGACAGGGAACACTGAAGCTTTCTTT. Protein product: CASRDPGTGNTEAFF.